At least ten counts were recorded for the clone carrying this T cell receptor beta chain. The record originates from a study of response to subunit inactivated influenza vaccine. The CDR3 is 14 amino acids. The V gene's germline CDR1 is SGHAT and CDR2 FQDESV (reference sequence). V was pared by 8 bases and J by 1 base, with 5 bases of the junction left unmatched. TCRdb passed the RT-PCR reads through MiXCR, listing each CDR3 protein once. The data hold 500,000 to 700,000 distinct CDR3 sequences, with around 21% observed a single time. These data were also filed under a second study, of T cells expressing NK-cell markers. That study reports: Synthesis of TCR beta cDNA relied on 5'RACE template switching carrying UMIs. Out of eight donors sequenced, seven tested HCMV-seropositive and the remaining one seronegative. CD8+ T cells in 5 to 7 donors included dominant NKG2C+ clonotypes at 1.0-7.0%.

V usage is TRBV11-1 and J usage is TRBJ1-1; 9 bases are a match to TRBD1. The receptor was derived from a man aged 45-60 years who received an inactivated influenza vaccine. The source material was CD4+ T cells sorted from PBMCs, sampled 11 to 12 days after vaccination. This chain's CDR3 is CASGTGQGNTEAFF. CDR3 nucleotides: TGTGCCAGCGGGACAGGGCAAGGGAACACTGAAGCTTTCTTT.